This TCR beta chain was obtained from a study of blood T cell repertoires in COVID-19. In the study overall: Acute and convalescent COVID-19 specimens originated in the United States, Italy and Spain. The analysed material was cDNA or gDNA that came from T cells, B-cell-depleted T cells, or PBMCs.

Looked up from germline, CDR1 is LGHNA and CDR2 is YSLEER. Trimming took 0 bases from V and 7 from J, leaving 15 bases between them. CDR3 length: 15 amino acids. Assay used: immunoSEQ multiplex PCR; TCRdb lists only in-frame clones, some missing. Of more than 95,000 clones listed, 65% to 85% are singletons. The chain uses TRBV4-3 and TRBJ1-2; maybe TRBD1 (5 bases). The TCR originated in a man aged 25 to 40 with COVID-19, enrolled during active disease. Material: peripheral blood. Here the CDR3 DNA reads TGCGCCAGCAGCCAAGAGAGAAGGGGAGGCTTTGGCTACACCTTC. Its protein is CASSQERRGGFGYTF.